This entry is about one T cell receptor beta chain. Its antigen is not identified. These data come from a study of cytomegalovirus exposure and HLA in healthy donors. PCR was performed using 60 Vbeta and 13 Jbeta primers. The assay was immunoSEQ multiplex PCR, and TCRdb's table has in-frame clones only and misses some. Of 170,000 or so clones in the sample, around 81% were seen once. Each donor was nominally healthy when sampled (though unrecorded immune exposures were likely). Study-wide results and caveats: Specificity of three CMV-associated chains for CMV antigens was verified in vitro. One variant, a missense change in DCLRE1C, was linked in a later analysis to TCR beta V- and J-gene trimming.

The CDR3 loop spans 14 amino acids. V gave up 3 bases and J gave up 5 bases, with 11 bases separating them. Germline assignment: CDR1 SGHTA and CDR2 FQGNSA. The specimen was PBMCs. This chain links TRBV7-2 with TRBJ1-5; tentatively, D is TRBD1 (5 bases). This TCR was recovered from a man aged 35-49 years in good health and CMV-seronegative. CDR3 coding DNA: TGTGCCAGCAGCTTCCCCGACAGTGATCAGCCCCAGCATTTT. As protein: CASSFPDSDQPQHF.